These 29 T cell receptor beta chains were sequenced from one sample in a study of identical twins. TCRdb re-analysed the 5' RACE reads in MiXCR, keeping a single row per CDR3 protein. The sample consists of 470,000 or so distinct CDR3 sequences, roughly 26% of them appearing once. The data were also submitted as part of a second study, on T cells expressing NK-cell markers.

Sequencing used CD4+ T cells sorted from blood. These receptors all stem from a woman between 18 and 29 years old in good health.

There are a few counts of this clonotype. The rearrangement links TRBV11-1 to TRBJ2-4; D is undetermined. The V end was cut by 8 bases, the J end by 0 bases, with 14 bases between. The germline CDR1 and CDR2 sequences are SGHAT and FQDESV (reference sequence). The CDR3 extends over 15 amino acids. Written as DNA, the CDR3 is TGTGCCAGCTCTCGGACCTCTCTAGCCAAAAACATTCAGTACTTC. Translated: CASSRTSLAKNIQYF.

The chain links TRBV20-1 to TRBJ1-1, with TRBD1 as a possible D gene (5 bases). This CDR3 comprises 15 residues. V shed 2 bases and J shed 0 bases, with 13 bases lying between them. Germline V gives CDR1 DFQATT, CDR2 SNEGSKA (reference sequence). The CDR3 sequence: CSARRGRNLNTEAFF. In DNA, the CDR3 is TGCAGTGCTAGAAGGGGACGGAACTTGAACACTGAAGCTTTCTTT.

The sample holds many counts of this clonotype. The chain joins TRBV12-3 or TRBV12-4 to TRBJ2-4; the D gene is possibly TRBD1 (5 bases). Trimming removed 3 bases at V and 7 bases at J, with 7 bases between. CDR3 length equals 12 residues. The CDR3 nucleotides are TGTGCCAGCAGTTTCCAGGGTAACATTCAGTACTTC. It codes for CASSFQGNIQYF.

The gene calls are TRBV20-1 and TRBJ1-2, with TRBD1 matching 12 bases. The V gene end was trimmed by 7 bases and the J gene end by 8 bases; junction bases not matched to a gene: 5. Per the germline V gene, CDR1 is DFQATT and CDR2 is SNEGSKA (reference sequence). The CDR3 is 12 amino acids. The CDR3 nucleotides are TGCAGTGTGGGACAGGGGGCGGAGGGCTACACCTTC. Translation: CSVGQGAEGYTF.

This clonotype was picked up a small number of times. The chain carries TRBV3-1 and TRBJ2-5; no clear D gene. V was clipped by 0 bases and J by 6 bases, with 8 bases between them. CDR3 length equals 13 residues. The germline CDR1 and CDR2 sequences are LGHDT and YNNKEL (reference sequence). The CDR3 loop reads CASSQDGAKTQYF. CDR3 nucleotide sequence: TGTGCCAGCAGCCAAGATGGAGCGAAGACCCAGTACTTC.

The CDR3 coding sequence is TGCGCCAGCAGCTTGGCCGGGAACAGGGGGCCAGATACGCAGTATTTT. Amino acids: CASSLAGNRGPDTQYF. V and J are TRBV5-1 and TRBJ2-3; TRBD1 aligns across 9 bases. The CDR3 spans 16 residues. V was pared by 0 bases and J by 4 bases, with 6 bases of the junction left unmatched. The V gene's germline CDR1 is SGHRS and CDR2 YFSETQ.

This rearrangement joins TRBV4-3 to TRBJ2-7, with TRBD2 matching 8 bases. This CDR3 region has 15 residues. V trimming: 0 bases; J trimming: 6 bases; junction bases outside the gene matches: 7. The germline V gene has CDR1 LGHNA and CDR2 YSLEER. For the CDR3, the DNA is TGCGCCAGCAGCCAAGAACGGGGGGGGCAAGGCGAGCAGTACTTC. Translation gives CASSQERGGQGEQYF.

This clonotype was seen more than once but under ten times. This chain joins TRBV20-1 and TRBJ2-1; D uncertain. V lost 2 bases, J lost 7 bases, and 6 bases lay in between. Germline V gene sequence: CDR1 DFQATT, CDR2 SNEGSKA (reference sequence). The CDR3 runs 11 residues. The CDR3 DNA follows: TGCAGTGCTAGACCCCGGAATGAGCAGTTCTTC. Amino acids: CSARPRNEQFF.

This clonotype was seen more than once but under ten times. The chain recombines TRBV5-1 with TRBJ2-6; maybe TRBD2 (6 bases). The V gene lost 3 bases and the J gene lost 4 bases, with 26 bases spanning the gap. This CDR3 contains 20 residues. Germline CDR1 SGHRS, CDR2 YFSETQ. This chain's CDR3 is CASSSLGGRTSSGGANVLTF. The CDR3 bases are TGCGCCAGCAGCTCGCTGGGAGGAAGAACATCGTCGGGAGGGGCCAACGTCCTGACTTTC.

DNA for the CDR3: TGTGCCAGCGCCCGCGGGGGGACCACAGATACGCAGTATTTT. This encodes CASARGGTTDTQYF. J is TRBJ2-3 and V is TRBV27; the match to TRBD2 covers 8 bases. Unmatched junction bases numbered 6, after V lost 8 bases and J lost 2 bases. Germline V lookup: CDR1 MNHEY, CDR2 SMNVEV (reference sequence). The CDR3 loop spans 14 amino acids.

The rearrangement uses TRBV29-1 and TRBJ1-1; D not certain. Germline loops: CDR1 SQVTM, CDR2 ANQGSEA. Trimming took 5 bases from V and 8 from J, leaving 9 bases between them. This CDR3 is 10 amino acids long. The CDR3: CSVMTGEAFF. DNA of the CDR3: TGCAGCGTTATGACGGGGGAAGCTTTCTTT.

The chain joins TRBV20-1 to TRBJ2-7, with 11 bases matching TRBD2. The CDR3 loop spans 14 amino acids. The junction had 6 bases not matched to a gene; V was cut back by 5 bases and J by 3 bases. Germline V gene sequence: CDR1 DFQATT, CDR2 SNEGSKA (reference sequence). The CDR3 here is CSALLAGGLYEQYF. The CDR3 DNA reads as TGCAGTGCTCTTCTAGCGGGGGGTCTCTACGAGCAGTACTTC.

This clonotype was picked up a small number of times. This chain links TRBV15 with TRBJ2-7; 8 nucleotides align to TRBD1. Germline CDR1 is LNHNV and CDR2 is YYDKDF (reference sequence). This CDR3 is 17 amino acids long. Trimming took 1 base from V and 0 from J; bases not matched to a gene: 8. CDR3 in DNA: TGTGCCACCAGCAGAGGGGGACAGGCCCAGTCCTCCTACGAGCAGTACTTC. Its translation: CATSRGGQAQSSYEQYF. Full variable domain (remainder filled in from reference TRBV15 and TRBJ2-7): DAMVIQNPRYQVTQFGKPVTLSCSQTLNHNVMYWYQQKSSQAPKLLFHYYDKDFNNEADTPDNFQSRRPNTSFCFLDIRSPGLGDTAMYLCATSRGGQAQSSYEQYFGPGTRLTVT.

J is TRBJ2-1 and V is TRBV24-1, with a weak D call TRBD2 (6 bases). The CDR3 consists of 16 residues. From germline, CDR1 is KGHDR and CDR2 SFDVKD. V lost 3 bases, J lost 2 bases, and 13 bases lay in between. The CDR3 region is CATSDPGAGTYNEQFF. The CDR3 DNA sequence: TGTGCCACCAGTGATCCGGGAGCCGGCACCTACAATGAGCAGTTCTTC.

This chain uses TRBV5-1 with TRBJ2-5; D is perhaps TRBD2 (6 bases). V gave up 6 bases and J gave up 0 bases, with 12 bases separating them. The CDR3 contains 14 residues. From germline, CDR1 is SGHRS and CDR2 YFSETQ. The CDR3 region has the DNA TGCGCCAGCAAGGGTCTAGCGCACCAAGAGACCCAGTACTTC. It specifies CASKGLAHQETQYF.

The chain recombines TRBV24-1 with TRBJ1-2; tentatively, D is TRBD1 (6 bases). Trimming cost V 1 base and J 7 bases, with 6 bases left between them. The CDR3 is made up of 12 amino acids. Germline-derived CDR1 and CDR2 are KGHDR and SFDVKD. In nucleotides, the CDR3 is TGTGCCACCAGTGATTTCAGGGGTGGCTACACCTTC. Protein: CATSDFRGGYTF.

The rearrangement joins TRBV7-3 to TRBJ2-5; either TRBD1 or TRBD2 may fit D (6 bases each). Trimming shortened V by 6 bases and J by 4 bases, and 18 bases separated the two germline ends. The CDR3 runs 15 residues. The germline V gene has CDR1 SGHTA and CDR2 FQGTGA. This chain's CDR3 is CASRHFGGEGETQYF. The CDR3 DNA reads as TGTGCCAGCAGGCACTTCGGGGGCGAAGGAGAGACCCAGTACTTC. Full variable domain (outside the CDR3, taken from reference TRBV7-3 and TRBJ2-5): GAGVSQTPSNKVTEKGKYVELRCDPISGHTALYWYRQSLGQGPEFLIYFQGTGAADDSGLPNDRFFAVRPEGSVSTLKIQRTERGDSAVYLCASRHFGGEGETQYFGPGTRLLVL.

The rearrangement links TRBV20-1 to TRBJ1-1; a possible D gene is TRBD1 (6 bases). The ends were cut back, 4 bases at V and 2 bases at J, with 14 bases in the middle. Germline lookup yields CDR1 DFQATT and CDR2 SNEGSKA (reference sequence). CDR3 length: 14 residues. The CDR3 sequence: CSAIVGGFNTEAFF. The CDR3 nucleotides read TGCAGTGCTATTGTCGGGGGCTTTAACACTGAAGCTTTCTTT.

The chain couples TRBV6-5 to TRBJ2-7; the D gene is possibly TRBD1 (5 bases). Germline V gives CDR1 MNHEY, CDR2 SVGAGI. This CDR3 contains 16 residues. Deletions cut 2 bases from V and 4 bases from J, with 18 bases between. As DNA, the CDR3 is TGTGCCAGCAGTTACGCGGACACACACATGAAATACGAGCAGTACTTC. Translated, it gives CASSYADTHMKYEQYF.

This clonotype was observed a few times. This chain joins TRBV20-1 and TRBJ2-1; 11 nucleotides line up with TRBD2. The CDR3 spans 19 residues. The germline CDR1 and CDR2 sequences are DFQATT and SNEGSKA (reference sequence). J lost 2 bases, V lost 0 bases, and 12 bases had no gene match. The CDR3 DNA is TGCAGTGCTAGAGATCTGCCTAGCGGGAGGACGGGCACCTACAATGAGCAGTTCTTC. Amino acids: CSARDLPSGRTGTYNEQFF.

The rearrangement joins TRBV29-1 to TRBJ2-7, with D hard to call. This CDR3 has 13 amino acids. Germline CDR1 and CDR2: SQVTM and ANQGSEA. Trimming pared 5 bases from V and 3 bases from J, leaving 14 bases between. DNA of the CDR3: TGCAGCGTTCGGGCCTCAAGAGGCTACGAGCAGTACTTC. It encodes CSVRASRGYEQYF.

The chain employs TRBV11-2 and TRBJ2-4; possible D gene TRBD2, 6 bases. V was shortened by 5 bases and J by 1 base, with 9 bases between the two germline ends. Germline V gene sequence: CDR1 SGHAT, CDR2 FQNNGV. CDR3 size: 14 residues. CDR3 residues: CASSPRGAKNIQYF. CDR3 DNA sequence: TGTGCCAGCAGCCCTCGGGGGGCCAAAAACATTCAGTACTTC.

There are a few counts of this clonotype. This chain links TRBV20-1 with TRBJ2-1; TRBD2 aligns across 8 bases. The CDR3 has 14 residues. Germline CDR1 DFQATT, CDR2 SNEGSKA (reference sequence). V dropped 3 bases and J dropped 9; count of bases not matched to a gene: 10. In nucleotides, the CDR3 is TGCAGTGCTAGTCCGGGAGGGCCTCGAGTTGAGCAGTTCTTC. Protein product: CSASPGGPRVEQFF.

The table lists this clonotype with a few counts. The rearrangement links TRBV20-1 to TRBJ2-7; possibly TRBD2 for D (6 bases). Germline V lookup: CDR1 DFQATT, CDR2 SNEGSKA (reference sequence). This CDR3 region has 12 residues. The V and J ends lost 5 bases and 6 bases respectively, with 14 bases between them. CDR3 nucleotide sequence: TGCAGTGCTGGGACTCCCGTCTTCGAGCAGTACTTC. Translated, it gives CSAGTPVFEQYF.

The J gene is TRBJ1-2, the V gene TRBV10-2; TRBD1 agrees at 8 bases. Per the germline V gene, CDR1 is WSHSY and CDR2 is SAAADI. This CDR3 has 14 residues. The J segment lost 5 bases and the V segment lost 6 bases, leaving 8 bases of the junction unmatched. CDR3 DNA: TGCGCCAGCAGCACCGGACAGGGCCTTTATGGCTACACCTTC. Translated: CASSTGQGLYGYTF.

This clonotype was counted only a few times. The chain combines TRBV10-1 with TRBJ2-5; D is undetermined. Germline CDR1 WNHNN, CDR2 SYGVQD (reference sequence). The CDR3 has 13 residues. Trimming removed 4 bases from V and 5 bases from J, with 11 bases in between. The DNA for the CDR3 is TGCGCCAGCAGTGGACATGTTGAGGAGACCCAGTACTTC. Translated, it gives CASSGHVEETQYF.

CDR3 in DNA: TGTGCCAGCAGTTACTCCCCCCCCCTCTCTGGGGCCAACGTCCTGACTTTC. Residues: CASSYSPPLSGANVLTF. The chain joins TRBV6-5 to TRBJ2-6, with no clear D. Germline CDR1 MNHEY, CDR2 SVGAGI. The ends were cut back, 0 bases at V and 0 bases at J, with 9 bases in the middle. This CDR3 is built from 17 residues.

The rearrangement uses TRBV2 and TRBJ1-5, with D perhaps TRBD1 (5 bases). The germline V and J ends were trimmed by 3 bases and 1 base, with 7 bases remaining between them. The CDR3 is 14 residues long. Germline CDR1 reads SNHLY; CDR2 reads FYNNEI. CDR3 nucleotides: TGTGCCAGCAGTGATGAGGGGAGCAATCAGCCCCAGCATTTT. Translation: CASSDEGSNQPQHF.

The chain employs TRBV20-1 and TRBJ1-1, with D hard to call. V lost 5 bases and J 1 base, leaving 14 bases between the germline ends. The CDR3 contains 14 residues. From germline, CDR1 is DFQATT and CDR2 SNEGSKA (reference sequence). The CDR3 spells CSAAPLRPNTEAFF. In DNA form, the CDR3 reads TGCAGTGCTGCCCCGTTGCGGCCGAACACTGAAGCTTTCTTT.